What follows are 11 T cell receptor beta chains derived from one specimen sequenced in a study of blood T cell repertoires in COVID-19. Sequencing was performed with immunoSEQ multiplex PCR; in TCRdb, only in-frame clones are kept and a portion is missing. Of 25,000 to 35,000 clones listed, about 88% are singletons. What was sequenced was peripheral blood. All receptors come from a man aged 65 to 85 with active or convalescent COVID-19.

V gene TRBV6-2 or TRBV6-3 combines with J gene TRBJ2-5; maybe TRBD1 (6 bases). The germline V and J ends were trimmed by 4 bases and 4 bases, with 10 bases remaining between them. Germline CDR1 is MNHEY and CDR2 is SVGEGT. The CDR3 loop spans 13 amino acids. The CDR3: CASSSQGRETQYF. As DNA, the CDR3 is TGTGCCAGCAGTTCTCAGGGGAGAGAGACCCAGTACTTC.

The V call is TRBV9, the J call TRBJ2-4; weak D call: TRBD2 (5 bases). The CDR3 totals 21 residues. The ends were cut back, 1 base at V and 5 bases at J, with 31 bases in the middle. Germline CDR1 SGDLS, CDR2 YYNGEE. The CDR3 loop reads CASSVNVNPNNSSSQENIQYF. The DNA for the CDR3 is TGTGCCAGCAGCGTAAATGTGAACCCAAACAACAGCTCTAGCCAAGAAAACATTCAGTACTTC.

The chain couples TRBV6-5 to TRBJ2-3, with 7 positions matching TRBD2. Germline trimming cut 5 bases from V and 4 bases from J; bases unmatched to any gene: 6. Germline V CDR1 and CDR2: MNHEY, SVGAGI. The CDR3 length is 14 residues. In nucleotides, the CDR3 is TGTGCCAGCAGTCACCGAACTAGCGCAGATACGCAGTATTTT. Amino acids: CASSHRTSADTQYF.

This clone was seen a single time. V gene TRBV5-4 combines with J gene TRBJ2-3; D is perhaps TRBD1 (5 bases). This CDR3 spans 13 amino acids. CDR1 is SGHNT, CDR2 YYREEE, per germline (reference sequence). Trimming left V 3 bases short and J 2 bases short, with 7 bases between. CDR3 sequence (DNA): TGTGCCAGCAGCTCGACAGACACAGATACGCAGTATTTT. It yields the protein CASSSTDTDTQYF.

V is TRBV5-1 and J is TRBJ1-1; TRBD1 might be the D (5 bases). Trimming removed 5 bases at V and 0 bases at J, with 17 bases between. This CDR3 has 16 residues. Germline-derived CDR1 and CDR2 are SGHRS and YFSETQ. The CDR3 sequence is CASRSGQGTMNTEAFF. CDR3 nucleotides: TGCGCCAGCAGATCCGGGCAGGGCACCATGAACACTGAAGCTTTCTTT.

The chain carries TRBV4-2 and TRBJ2-1; possible D gene TRBD2, 6 bases. With 0 bases removed from V and 2 bases from J, the gap between germline ends came to 11 bases. The CDR3 has 16 residues. The V gene's germline CDR1 is LGHNA and CDR2 YNFKEQ. CDR3 protein: CASSQDLTRTYNEQFF. The DNA for the CDR3 is TGTGCCAGCAGCCAAGATCTGACTAGAACCTACAATGAGCAGTTCTTC.

The J gene is TRBJ1-1, the V gene TRBV2; D remains ambiguous. This CDR3 region has 11 residues. Trimming cost V 6 bases and J 5 bases, with 7 bases left between them. Germline loops: CDR1 SNHLY, CDR2 FYNNEI. The CDR3 loop is CASSSGTEAFF. CDR3 DNA: TGTGCCAGCAGCTCGGGAACTGAAGCTTTCTTT.

The genes are TRBV28 and TRBJ1-1; 7 nucleotides agree with TRBD1. Germline CDR1 is MDHEN and CDR2 is SYDVKM. The CDR3 spans 14 residues. With V trimmed by 10 bases and J by 3 bases, 11 bases remained unmatched. The CDR3 DNA reads TGTGCCACCTTCGTCGGGACAGTCTACACTGAAGCTTTCTTT. This encodes CATFVGTVYTEAFF.

The chain uses TRBV6-5 and TRBJ1-2; 10 bases line up with TRBD1. The CDR3 is made up of 14 amino acids. The germline V gene encodes CDR1 MNHEY and CDR2 SVGAGI. Germline trimming cut 8 bases from V and 6 bases from J; bases unmatched to any gene: 9. The CDR3 DNA is TGTGCCAGCCTATCCCGGGACAGGGGACATGGCTACACCTTC. It is translated as CASLSRDRGHGYTF.

The rearrangement links TRBV6-5 to TRBJ1-6; D may be TRBD1 (5 bases). The CDR3 is 13 residues long. Trimming shortened V by 8 bases and J by 9 bases, and 14 bases separated the two germline ends. The germline V gene has CDR1 MNHEY and CDR2 SVGAGI. CDR3 loop: CASGRDSLSPLHF. In DNA form, the CDR3 reads TGTGCCAGCGGCCGGGACTCACTTTCACCCCTCCACTTT.

The CDR3 spells CASSPTPGQGMTGELFF. CDR3 sequence (DNA): TGTGCCAGTAGTCCGACTCCGGGACAGGGTATGACCGGGGAGCTGTTTTTT. This chain joins TRBV19 and TRBJ2-2; TRBD1 aligns across 9 bases. J gave up 5 bases and V 5 bases, and 12 bases lay outside the gene matches. Germline CDR1 is LNHDA and CDR2 is SQIVND (reference sequence). The CDR3 covers 17 residues.